This TCR beta chain is from a study of T cells in localized non-small cell lung cancer. The study's findings and limits: Uninvolved nearby lung showed the greatest T cell clonality, exceeding that found in tumor.

For this clone: Antigen: not known.

The CDR3 length is 18 residues. V gave up 5 bases and J gave up 1 base, with 24 bases separating them. Germline lookup yields CDR1 LNHDA and CDR2 SQIVND (reference sequence). Profiled with immunoSEQ multiplex PCR; TCRdb holds only in-frame clones, not every one. Among tens of thousands of clones listed, 88% were seen once. This sequence originates from a woman aged 40-70 years with stage I lung adenocarcinoma. Specimen: peripheral blood, collected before any cancer treatment. V and J are TRBV19 and TRBJ2-7, with D possibly called TRBD1 or TRBD2 (5 bases each). The CDR3 DNA sequence: TGTGCCAGTAGTCCAACCTTTTTGAAGATGGGACGGTCCTACGAGCAGTACTTC. Encoded protein: CASSPTFLKMGRSYEQYF.